This TCR beta chain came from a study of long-term antiretroviral therapy in people with HIV. This clone occurred a few times. After removal of 5 bases from V and 6 bases from J, the junction contained 8 bases not matched to a gene. The CDR3 spans 13 residues. Looked up from germline, CDR1 is SQVTM and CDR2 is ANQGSEA. With survey level as its setting, the immunoSEQ assay was v3.0. Sequenced by immunoSEQ multiplex PCR; TCRdb stores in-frame clones only, minus some. The repertoire holds more than 15,000 clones, with over 75% as singletons. The chain is built from TRBV29-1 and TRBJ2-7; 9 positions agree with TRBD1. Source: unsorted PBMCs, taken 0.3 years after starting antiretroviral therapy. This sequence originates from a man between 18 and 35 years old with HIV. As DNA, the CDR3 is TGCAGCGTTTCCCGGACAGGGGATGGCGAGCAGTACTTC. Protein product: CSVSRTGDGEQYF.